These 12 T cell receptor beta chains were sequenced from one sample in a study of blood T cell repertoires in COVID-19. TCRdb's copy holds only in-frame clones and misses some; the assay was immunoSEQ multiplex PCR. The sample consists of roughly 230,000 clones, roughly 81% of them appearing once. The specimen sequenced was PBMCs or T cells enriched from blood (not recorded which). The receptors were gathered from a woman aged 50 to 60 who had been exposed to COVID-19.

The CDR3 nucleotides are TGTGCCAGCAGGGGGCTAGGACAGGGGCCCGACTCGTACCAAGAGACCCAGTACTTC. Protein product: CASRGLGQGPDSYQETQYF. This chain uses TRBV7-6 with TRBJ2-5, with 9 bases that match TRBD1. The germline gives CDR1 SGHVS, CDR2 FNYEAQ. The CDR3 loop spans 19 amino acids. V lost 6 bases and J lost 0; bases outside the gene matches: 17.

This clone turned up a few times. This CDR3 is also generated by other DNA sequences in the sample. This chain joins TRBV25-1 and TRBJ1-2, with 7 bases fitting TRBD1. Trimming removed 4 bases from V and 5 bases from J; junction bases left unmatched: 4. Germline CDR1 reads MGHDK; CDR2 reads SYGVNS. The CDR3 sequence is 13 residues long. As DNA, the CDR3 is TGTGCCAGCAGTGTAGGGGGCGCTTATGGCTACACCTTC. Translated: CASSVGGAYGYTF.

The chain is built from TRBV5-1 and TRBJ1-1; TRBD1 matches at 8 bases. V shed 3 bases and J 10 bases; nucleotides not matched to a gene: 2. This CDR3 spans 11 amino acids. Germline V gene sequence: CDR1 SGHRS, CDR2 YFSETQ. This chain's CDR3 is CASSSGQAAFF. CDR3 nucleotides: TGCGCCAGCAGCTCGGGACAGGCAGCTTTCTTT.

The genes are TRBV7-9 and TRBJ1-6; 7 bases map to TRBD1. The CDR3 extends over 13 amino acids. CDR1 SEHNR and CDR2 FQNEAQ come from the germline V gene (reference sequence). V lost 7 bases to trimming and J lost 10 bases; unmatched junction nucleotides: 7. This CDR3 reads CASNRQGGSPLHF. In DNA form, the CDR3 reads TGTGCCAGCAACCGACAGGGTGGATCACCCCTCCACTTT.

This clone has just one count. The chain has TRBV19 and TRBJ1-5; no clear D gene. Germline V lookup: CDR1 LNHDA, CDR2 SQIVND (reference sequence). The germline V and J ends were trimmed by 1 base and 5 bases, with 15 bases remaining between them. The CDR3 length is 16 residues. The CDR3 loop is CASSIVGPRGYQPQHF. The DNA of the CDR3 is TGTGCCAGTAGTATAGTAGGGCCGCGGGGATATCAGCCCCAGCATTTT.

This clone appeared once. V is TRBV19 and J is TRBJ1-3; 10 nucleotides match TRBD1. Germline lookup yields CDR1 LNHDA and CDR2 SQIVND (reference sequence). The CDR3 totals 15 residues. V lost 6 bases, J lost 4 bases, and 6 bases stayed unmatched. The CDR3 bases are TGTGCCAGTAGCCGACAGGGGGCCAAGGGAAACACCATATATTTT. It encodes CASSRQGAKGNTIYF.

The genes are TRBV5-1 and TRBJ2-2; D unresolved. V lost 0 bases and J lost 7, with 13 bases in between. The germline gives CDR1 SGHRS, CDR2 YFSETQ. The CDR3 has 15 residues. The CDR3 DNA is TGCGCCAGCAGCTTGGAAGAACTGGAGCGCGGGGAGCTGTTTTTT. This sequence encodes CASSLEELERGELFF.

This sequence joins TRBV7-2 and TRBJ1-2; TRBD1 matches 8 bases. The CDR3 has 14 amino acids. Looked up from germline, CDR1 is SGHTA and CDR2 is FQGNSA. Losses at the gene ends were 5 bases for V and 7 bases for J; bases not matched to a gene: 9. CDR3 in DNA: TGTGCCAGCAGCACCCCCGGGACAGGTCGTGGCTACACCTTC. Protein product: CASSTPGTGRGYTF. Full variable domain (remainder filled in from reference TRBV7-2 and TRBJ1-2): GAGVSQSPSNKVTEKGKDVELRCDPISGHTALYWYRQSLGQGLEFLIYFQGNSAPDKSGLPSDRFSAERTGGSVSTLTIQRTQQEDSAVYLCASSTPGTGRGYTFGSGTRLTVV.

The V gene is TRBV7-2, the J gene TRBJ2-7; the match to TRBD2 covers 11 bases. Germline lookup yields CDR1 SGHTA and CDR2 FQGNSA. Losses at the gene ends were 5 bases for V and 7 bases for J; bases not matched to a gene: 7. The length of the CDR3 is 14 residues. The CDR3, as DNA: TGTGCCAGCAGCACACTAGCGGGGGTAGGGGAGCAGTACTTC. It translates to CASSTLAGVGEQYF.

The gene calls are TRBV7-2 and TRBJ1-3, with D uncertain. Trimming removed 1 base at V and 3 bases at J, with 10 bases between. The CDR3 contains 15 residues. Germline V gene lookup returns CDR1 SGHTA and CDR2 FQGNSA. The CDR3 nucleotides read TGTGCCAGCAGCTTAGGGTCGGGTTATGGAAACACCATATATTTT. Its protein product is CASSLGSGYGNTIYF.

This rearrangement joins TRBV6-5 to TRBJ1-1; tentatively, D is TRBD1 (5 bases). Trimming took off 5 bases at V and 7 bases at J, with 8 bases between the two ends. This CDR3 has 11 amino acids. Looked up from germline, CDR1 is MNHEY and CDR2 is SVGAGI. The CDR3 DNA follows: TGTGCCAGCAGTCGGGGGGGTGAAGCTTTCTTT. This sequence encodes CASSRGGEAFF.

This clone was detected once. The CDR3 spells CASSVRYPQGTGELFF. The DNA for the CDR3 is TGTGCCAGCAGCGTACGATACCCTCAGGGTACCGGGGAGCTGTTTTTT. J is TRBJ2-2 and V is TRBV7-9, with a possible D match to TRBD1 (5 bases). This CDR3 contains 16 residues. Deletions cut 5 bases from V and 5 bases from J, with 18 bases between. Germline lookup yields CDR1 SEHNR and CDR2 FQNEAQ (reference sequence). The full variable domain, its missing parts supplied by reference TRBV7-9 and TRBJ2-2, is DTGVSQNPRHKITKRGQNVTFRCDPISEHNRLYWYRQTLGQGPEFLTYFQNEAQLEKSRLLSDRFSAERPKGSFSTLEIQRTEQGDSAMYLCASSVRYPQGTGELFFGEGSRLTVL.